The 3 T cell receptor beta chains in this list originate from one sample, sequenced in a study of tumor-infiltrating lymphocytes in primary liver carcinoma. Starting material of 400 to 600 ng total RNA yielded TCR beta cDNA via a constant-region primer. Libraries of TCR beta came from three nested multiplex PCR rounds with slightly modified ARM-PCR. PCR rounds one and two used TRBV1-TRBV30 forward primers with a C-beta reverse primer for about 11 cycles each. Using its own MiXCR run on the multiplex PCR reads, TCRdb lists one record per CDR3 protein. The table records roughly 80,000 distinct CDR3 sequences, 55% to 85% of them present only once. Extraction of RNA together with DNA used roughly 20-33 mg of unsorted bulk tissue. Sequencing used liver tumor tissue from sampling region 1. As to subset: tumor region T1, superior pole. All receptors come from a man aged 35 to 55 with primary liver carcinoma and hepatitis B virus infection.

This clonotype was seen at least ten times. This rearrangement joins TRBV5-1 to TRBJ1-1, with D maybe TRBD1 (5 bases). Germline CDR1 and CDR2: SGHRS and YFSETQ. This CDR3 region has 13 residues. Trimming removed 4 bases from V and 4 bases from J, with 11 bases in between. CDR3 nucleotide sequence: TGCGCCAGCAGCCCACTGGGGGGCACTGAAGCTTTCTTT. Protein product: CASSPLGGTEAFF.

A note on this clonotype: The junction departs from germline at one end; a sequencing error may be responsible. The chain is built from TRBV4-1 and TRBJ1-4, with D uncertain. CDR3 length: 14 amino acids. Germline CDR1 reads MGHRA; CDR2 reads YSYEKL. CDR3 in DNA: TGCGCCAGCAGCCCACTGACGAGCGATGAAAAACTGTCTTTT. This gives the protein CASSPLTSDEKLSF.

To note about this clonotype: A read error may be the cause here, since a much bigger clone is one base away. The rearrangement links TRBV28 to TRBJ2-7; the match to TRBD1 covers 8 bases. This CDR3 has 15 amino acids. With V trimmed by 5 bases and J by 3 bases, 9 bases remained unmatched. Germline CDR1 reads MDHEN; CDR2 reads SYDVKM. This chain's CDR3 is CASSARGPLIYEQYF. CDR3 DNA sequence: TGTGCCAGCAGTGCCAGGGGGCCCTTGATCTACGAGCAGTACTTC.